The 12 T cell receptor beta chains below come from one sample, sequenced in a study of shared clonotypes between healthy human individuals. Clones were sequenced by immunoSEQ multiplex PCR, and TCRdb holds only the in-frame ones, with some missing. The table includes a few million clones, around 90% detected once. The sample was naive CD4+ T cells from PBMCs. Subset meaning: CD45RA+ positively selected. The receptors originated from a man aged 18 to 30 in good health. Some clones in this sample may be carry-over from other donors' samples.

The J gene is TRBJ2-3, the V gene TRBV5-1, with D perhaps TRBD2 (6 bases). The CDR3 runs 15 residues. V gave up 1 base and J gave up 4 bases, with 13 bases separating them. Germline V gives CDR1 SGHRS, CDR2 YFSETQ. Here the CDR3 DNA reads TGCGCCAGCAGCTTGACCGGGAGTATCGCAGATACGCAGTATTTT. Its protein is CASSLTGSIADTQYF.

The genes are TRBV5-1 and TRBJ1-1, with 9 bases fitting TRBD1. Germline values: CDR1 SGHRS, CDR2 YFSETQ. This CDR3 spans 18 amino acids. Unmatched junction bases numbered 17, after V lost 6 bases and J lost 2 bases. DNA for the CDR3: TGCGCCAGCACCCCCGAAGCCGGGACAGGGATCCTAAACACTGAAGCTTTCTTT. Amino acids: CASTPEAGTGILNTEAFF.

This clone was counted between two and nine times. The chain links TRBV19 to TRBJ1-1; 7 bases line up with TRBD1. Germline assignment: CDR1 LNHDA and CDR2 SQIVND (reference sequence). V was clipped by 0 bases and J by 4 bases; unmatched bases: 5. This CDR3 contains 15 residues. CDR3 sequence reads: CASSIETGLPTEAFF. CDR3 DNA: TGTGCCAGTAGTATAGAGACAGGGTTGCCCACTGAAGCTTTCTTT. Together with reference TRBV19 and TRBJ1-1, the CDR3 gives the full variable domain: DGGITQSPKYLFRKEGQNVTLSCEQNLNHDAMYWYRQDPGQGLRLIYYSQIVNDFQKGDIAEGYSVSREKKESFPLTVTSAQKNPTAFYLCASSIETGLPTEAFFGQGTRLTVV.

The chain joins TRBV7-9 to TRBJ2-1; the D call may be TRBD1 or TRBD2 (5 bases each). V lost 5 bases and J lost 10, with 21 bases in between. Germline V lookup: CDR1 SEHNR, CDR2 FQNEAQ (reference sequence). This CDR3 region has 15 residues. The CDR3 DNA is TGTGCCAGCAGCGCCACCGGGACCCATGAGGGCGAGCAGTTCTTC. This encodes CASSATGTHEGEQFF.

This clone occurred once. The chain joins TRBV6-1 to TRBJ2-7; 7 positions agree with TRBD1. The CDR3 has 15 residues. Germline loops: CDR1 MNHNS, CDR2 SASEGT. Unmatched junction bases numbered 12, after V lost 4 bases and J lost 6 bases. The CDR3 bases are TGTGCCAGCAGTGGAGGCCGACAGGGTCTCTCCGAGCAGTACTTC. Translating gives CASSGGRQGLSEQYF.

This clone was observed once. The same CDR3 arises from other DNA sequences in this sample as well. DNA of the CDR3: TGTGCCAGCAGCTTGTCCAGGGACAATGAGCAGTTCTTC. Translating it yields CASSLSRDNEQFF. V is TRBV7-2 and J is TRBJ2-1; D is perhaps TRBD1 (5 bases). V was cut by 3 bases and J by 5 bases, with 8 bases left in between. The CDR3 contains 13 residues. Germline V CDR1 and CDR2: SGHTA, FQGNSA. Full variable domain (remainder filled in from reference TRBV7-2 and TRBJ2-1): GAGVSQSPSNKVTEKGKDVELRCDPISGHTALYWYRQSLGQGLEFLIYFQGNSAPDKSGLPSDRFSAERTGGSVSTLTIQRTQQEDSAVYLCASSLSRDNEQFFGPGTRLTVL.

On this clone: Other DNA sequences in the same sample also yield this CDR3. CDR3 region: CASSRGTANYGYTF. Written as DNA, the CDR3 is TGTGCCAGCAGCCGAGGGACAGCTAACTATGGCTACACCTTC. J is TRBJ1-2 and V is TRBV28, with TRBD1 matching 7 bases. The CDR3 has 14 residues. Germline CDR1 reads MDHEN; CDR2 reads SYDVKM. The ends lost 6 bases at V and 0 bases at J; junction bases unmatched: 4.

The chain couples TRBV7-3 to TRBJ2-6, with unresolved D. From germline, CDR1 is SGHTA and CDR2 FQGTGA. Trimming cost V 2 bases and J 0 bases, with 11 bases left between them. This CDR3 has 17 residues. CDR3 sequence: CASSLSARSSGANVLTF. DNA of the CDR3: TGTGCCAGCAGCTTATCTGCGCGTAGCTCTGGGGCCAACGTCCTGACTTTC.

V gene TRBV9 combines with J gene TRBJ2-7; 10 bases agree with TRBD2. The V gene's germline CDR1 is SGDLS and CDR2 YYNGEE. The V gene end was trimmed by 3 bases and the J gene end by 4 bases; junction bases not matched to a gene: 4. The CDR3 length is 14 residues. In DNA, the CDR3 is TGTGCCAGCAGCGCCGGACTAGCGGAGTACGAGCAGTACTTC. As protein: CASSAGLAEYEQYF. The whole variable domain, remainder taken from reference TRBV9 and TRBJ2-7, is DSGVTQTPKHLITATGQRVTLRCSPRSGDLSVYWYQQSLDQGLQFLIQYYNGEERAKGNILERFSAQQFPDLHSELNLSSLELGDSALYFCASSAGLAEYEQYFGPGTRLTVT.

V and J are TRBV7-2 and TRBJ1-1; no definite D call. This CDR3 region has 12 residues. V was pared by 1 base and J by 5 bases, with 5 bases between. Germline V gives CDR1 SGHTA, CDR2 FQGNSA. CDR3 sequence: CASSLVQTEAFF. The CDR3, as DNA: TGTGCCAGCAGCTTAGTCCAGACTGAAGCTTTCTTT.

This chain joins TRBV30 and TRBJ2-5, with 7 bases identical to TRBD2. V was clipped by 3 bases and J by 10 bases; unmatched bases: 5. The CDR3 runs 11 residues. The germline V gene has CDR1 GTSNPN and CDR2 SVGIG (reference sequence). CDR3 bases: TGTGCCTGGAGGGCGGGGGTGGTCCAGTACTTC. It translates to CAWRAGVVQYF. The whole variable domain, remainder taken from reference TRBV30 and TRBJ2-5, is SQTIHQWPATLVQPVGSPLSLECTVEGTSNPNLYWYRQAAGRGLQLLFYSVGIGQISSEVPQNLSASRPQDRQFILSSKKLLLSDSGFYLCAWRAGVVQYFGPGTRLLVL.

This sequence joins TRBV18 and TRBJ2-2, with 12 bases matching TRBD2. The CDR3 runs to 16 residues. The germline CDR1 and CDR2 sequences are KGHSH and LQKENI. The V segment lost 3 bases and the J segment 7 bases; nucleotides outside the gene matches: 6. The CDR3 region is CASSPGLAGPVGELFF. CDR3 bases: TGTGCCAGCTCACCCGGACTAGCGGGACCAGTCGGGGAGCTGTTTTTT.